This T cell receptor beta chain stems from a study of blood T cells in healthy people across ages. The V gene's germline CDR1 is MDHEN and CDR2 SYDVKM. The CDR3 spans 13 residues. In the case of this clonotype: No antigen is known for it. A junction boundary mismatches the germline segment, possibly from a read error.

Study findings and constraints: Donors of long life had a larger count of naive CD4+ cells and greater diversity than aged donors.

The second PCR ran roughly 7 to 11 cycles with a sample-barcoded 5' primer and J-beta primers. TCRdb fed the 5' RACE reads into MiXCR, producing one record per CDR3 protein. The sample includes about 680,000 distinct CDR3 sequences, roughly 50% of them seen just once. The sequence came from a woman in her sixties in good health. This rearrangement joins TRBV28 to TRBJ1-6, with D unclear. The specimen was blood. Here the CDR3 reads CASSSAYNSPPHF. Here the CDR3 DNA reads TGTGCCAGCAGTTCCGCCTATAATTCACCCCCCCACTTT.